Listed below are T cell receptor beta chains from one sample, sequenced in a study of blood T cell repertoires in COVID-19. The repertoire was sequenced with immunoSEQ multiplex PCR; TCRdb's copy has only in-frame clones and lacks some. The sample contains approximately 70,000 clones, roughly 91% of which appear only once. Sequencing was done on a sample of peripheral blood. These receptors were obtained from a man aged 35-49 years with COVID-19, enrolled during active disease. CDR3s include the opening cysteine and the closing phenylalanine or tryptophan. A D gene is named only where the DNA matches it firmly. The listing skips clone size in some rows; elsewhere it reads once, few, many or a size class.

- TRBJ1-4 TRBV4-1 - CASSQGDRPTNEKLFF TGCGCCAGCAGCCAAGGCGACAGGCCAACTAATGAAAAACTGTTTTTT
- TRBJ1-3 TRBV19 - CASSSGASGNTIYF TGTGCCAGTAGTTCAGGGGCGTCTGGAAACACCATATATTTT
once TRBJ2-5 TRBV5-4 TRBD2 CASSLDPAGAGETQYF TGTGCCAGCAGCTTGGACCCAGCGGGGGCCGGGGAGACCCAGTACTTC
- TRBJ2-3 TRBV27 - CASSPRAAAIYPTDTQYF TGTGCCAGCAGCCCAAGAGCCGCTGCAATATACCCCACAGATACGCAGTATTTT
- TRBJ1-2 TRBV7-2 TRBD1 CASSPQTGQGYTF TGTGCCAGCAGCCCCCAGACAGGGCAAGGCTACACCTTC
- TRBJ1-5 TRBV2 TRBD1 CASRWDREQPQHF TGTGCCAGCAGATGGGACAGGGAGCAGCCCCAGCATTTT
- TRBJ2-5 TRBV9 TRBD1 CASSPRGQRVTQYF TGTGCCAGCAGCCCAAGGGGGCAGCGAGTGACCCAGTACTTC
- TRBJ1-2 TRBV6-4 - CASSDSYGGSGYTF TGTGCCAGCAGTGACTCGTACGGGGGGAGCGGCTACACCTTC
- TRBJ2-7 TRBV7-2 TRBD1 CASSLGGTGFYEQYF TGTGCCAGCAGCTTAGGTGGGACAGGTTTCTACGAGCAGTACTTC
once TRBJ1-5 TRBV12-3/TRBV12-4 - CASSFGGYQPQHF TGTGCCAGCTCCTTCGGGGGGTATCAGCCCCAGCATTTT
- TRBJ2-3 TRBV5-1 TRBD2 CASSLDGRGEVDTQYF TGCGCCAGCAGCTTGGACGGGCGGGGGGAAGTAGATACGCAGTATTTT